The clone carrying this T cell receptor beta chain was seen more than once but under ten times. Its specificity is unknown. J was trimmed by 2 bases and V by 4 bases; bases with no gene match: 10. Germline V gene lookup returns CDR1 SEHNR and CDR2 FQNEAQ (reference sequence). The CDR3 is 17 residues long. These data come from a study of Graves' ophthalmopathy and Graves' hyperthyroidism. Ophthalmopathy was moderately-to-severely active, CAS at least 3, NOSPECS at least 4, lasting under 3 months. From fresh peripheral blood, 10 ml in volume, the PBMCs were obtained. As the template, RNA transcripts were used to amplify TCR beta CDR3 regions. Second-round multiplex PCR followed a first-round RT-PCR using HTBI primers. TCRdb called the multiplex PCR reads again in MiXCR, with one record for every CDR3 protein. This table holds about 700,000 distinct CDR3 sequences, roughly 41% found once. Notes on the study in general: With around 69% sensitivity and approximately 72% specificity, the model predicted ophthalmopathy progression.

Sequenced material: peripheral blood. The V gene is TRBV7-9, the J gene TRBJ2-7, with TRBD2 identical over 11 bases. This TCR was recovered from an adult man with Graves' ophthalmopathy. CDR3 sequence (DNA): TGTGCCAGCAGCTCCCTAACCGGGACTAGCGGCCCCTACGAGCAGTACTTC. It yields the protein CASSSLTGTSGPYEQYF.